This T cell receptor beta chain was obtained from a study of beta chain features in type 1 diabetes. Expressed TCRB transcripts were sequenced because the entire RNA isolate underwent reverse transcription. Reads from naive, central memory and regulatory T cell samples averaged about 3.9 million. Measured with immunoSEQ multiplex PCR; TCRdb has only the in-frame clones, and not every one. This sample has under 850,000 clones, with roughly 12% found just once. Looked up from germline, CDR1 is MGHRA and CDR2 is YSYEKL. V lost 2 bases and J lost 4, with 8 bases in between. The CDR3 has 13 amino acids. This clone was seen a handful of times. Its target is unknown. Overall study results and limits: Moderate yet significant TCRB CDR3 shortening was seen in Type 1 diabetes patients in all four CD4+ subsets.

Sequencing input: naive CD4+ T cells from blood. The receptor was derived from a man in his late teens or twenties with type 1 diabetes. The J gene is TRBJ1-2, the V gene TRBV4-1; D not certain. The CDR3 DNA is TGCGCCAGCAGCCAAACGGAGTCCTATGGCTACACCTTC. Its translation: CASSQTESYGYTF.